Included here is one T cell receptor beta chain sequence, with context. The antigen is not known. These data are taken from a study of T-cell memory formation after mild COVID-19. Study at large: TCR clusters mostly belonged to single donors. The study's findings and limits: Detection of some responders pre-infection suggested pre-existing cross-reactive memory T cells participated. Clones contracting day 15 to 85 were balanced CD4/CD8; later expanders leaned CD4+.

TCR alpha and TCR beta cDNA libraries with sample barcodes and UMIs came from 5'RACE using constant-segment primers. Each CDR3 protein is one row after TCRdb ran MiXCR on the 5' RACE reads. Of 250,000 to 350,000 distinct CDR3 sequences listed, less than 20% are singletons. CDR1 SGDLS and CDR2 YYNGEE come from the germline V gene. The CDR3 has 16 residues. The J segment lost 2 bases and the V segment lost 3 bases, leaving 5 bases of the junction unmatched. The sequence was collected from a man aged 18 to 30 who had mild COVID-19 (a few samples of this study predate the infection). Cell type and time point are not known. The V gene is TRBV9, the J gene TRBJ2-3, with TRBD2 identical over 11 bases. The sequencing input was PBMCs or a T cell subset sorted from them (not recorded which). The CDR3 nucleotides read TGTGCCAGCAGCGCGGGACTAGCGGTCGACACAGATACGCAGTATTTT. Amino acid sequence: CASSAGLAVDTDTQYF.